The 28 T cell receptor beta chains below were found in one sample sequenced in a study of identifying expanded T cells in peripheral blood. Produced via immunoSEQ multiplex PCR; TCRdb's table is partial and in-frame only. The sample contains tens of thousands of clones, approximately 90% of which appear only once. The sample taken for sequencing was blood. The source is a person aged 18 to 69 in good health.

This CDR3 is CASSDELGDTEAFF. CDR3 coding DNA: TGTGCCAGCAGTGACGAGTTGGGGGACACTGAAGCTTTCTTT. V and J are TRBV2 and TRBJ1-1; tentatively, D is TRBD1 (5 bases). The germline V gene encodes CDR1 SNHLY and CDR2 FYNNEI. V was trimmed by 3 bases and J by 3 bases, leaving 11 bases between them. The CDR3 extends over 14 amino acids.

The CDR3 bases are TGTGCCAGCAGTTCCTCCTGGGTCGCTAACTATGGCTACACCTTC. Residues: CASSSSWVANYGYTF. J is TRBJ1-2 and V is TRBV6-5, with D hard to call. Trimming cost V 4 bases and J 0 bases, with 12 bases left between them. This CDR3 spans 15 amino acids. Germline CDR1 MNHEY, CDR2 SVGAGI.

This chain uses TRBV5-4 with TRBJ2-5; 7 bases line up with TRBD2. After removal of 4 bases from V and 5 bases from J, the junction contained 11 bases not matched to a gene. This CDR3 spans 15 amino acids. Germline assignment: CDR1 SGHNT and CDR2 YYREEE (reference sequence). The CDR3: CASSLGGGLSETQYF. DNA of the CDR3: TGTGCCAGCAGCCTGGGCGGGGGTCTCAGCGAGACCCAGTACTTC.

This chain links TRBV27 with TRBJ1-1; D unresolved. V lost 4 bases to trimming and J lost 7 bases, with 16 bases between them. This CDR3 comprises 14 residues. Germline V gene lookup returns CDR1 MNHEY and CDR2 SMNVEV (reference sequence). The CDR3 nucleotides read TGTGCCAGCAGTTACTCGGGAGGGATTAATGAAGCTTTCTTT. This gives the protein CASSYSGGINEAFF.

The chain carries TRBV9 and TRBJ2-5; 7 nucleotides line up with TRBD1. In germline, CDR1 is SGDLS, CDR2 YYNGEE. V shed 4 bases, J shed 1 base, and the junction held 7 bases outside the gene matches. The CDR3 is 15 amino acids. The CDR3 coding sequence is TGTGCCAGCAGCTCTCGACAGGGCCTCCAAGAGACCCAGTACTTC. This codes for CASSSRQGLQETQYF.

The chain couples TRBV2 to TRBJ2-5; 8 bases are shared with TRBD2. The junction had 15 bases not matched to a gene; V was cut back by 5 bases and J by 4 bases. Germline V lookup: CDR1 SNHLY, CDR2 FYNNEI. The CDR3 runs 17 residues. CDR3 sequence reads: CASSSGTRGFYVETQYF. In nucleotides, the CDR3 is TGTGCCAGCAGTTCCGGGACTAGAGGATTTTATGTAGAGACCCAGTACTTC.

This clone occurred once. The V call is TRBV11-2, the J call TRBJ2-7, with D unresolved. The CDR3 sequence is 12 residues long. CDR1 SGHAT and CDR2 FQNNGV come from the germline V gene. With 0 bases removed from V and 7 bases from J, the gap between germline ends came to 7 bases. Here the CDR3 DNA reads TGTGCCAGCAGCTTAGAAACACATGAGCAGTACTTC. Its protein is CASSLETHEQYF.

The V gene is TRBV10-3, the J gene TRBJ2-7; possible D gene TRBD2, 5 bases. Deletions cut 10 bases from V and 7 bases from J, with 14 bases between. Looked up from germline, CDR1 is ENHRY and CDR2 is SYGVKD. The CDR3 is 11 amino acids. The chain's CDR3 is CATWTWREQYF. The DNA of the CDR3 is TGTGCCACCTGGACCTGGAGGGAGCAGTACTTC.

The chain uses TRBV6-1 and TRBJ2-2, with TRBD2 as a possible D gene (6 bases). The CDR3 contains 14 residues. The germline V gene has CDR1 MNHNS and CDR2 SASEGT. Trimming took off 7 bases at V and 3 bases at J, with 12 bases between the two ends. CDR3 DNA sequence: TGTGCCAGCACGGAGGGCCGGGACACCGGGGAGCTGTTTTTT. This encodes CASTEGRDTGELFF.

J is TRBJ2-1 and V is TRBV14; the D gene could be TRBD1 or TRBD2 (6 bases each). This CDR3 has 15 residues. Deletions cut 0 bases from V and 9 bases from J, with 15 bases between. The V gene's germline CDR1 is SGHDN and CDR2 FVKESK. The CDR3 coding sequence is TGTGCCAGCAGCCAAGATCTTGGGGGGCTAAGTGAGCAGTTCTTC. It specifies CASSQDLGGLSEQFF.

The CDR3 sequence is CASSLPPDRADIQYF. CDR3 nucleotides: TGTGCCAGCAGTTTACCCCCAGACAGGGCTGACATTCAGTACTTC. The J gene is TRBJ2-4, the V gene TRBV28; 7 bases agree with TRBD1. CDR1 is MDHEN and CDR2 is SYDVKM in the germline V gene. This CDR3 has 15 amino acids. V shed 2 bases, J shed 8 bases, and the junction held 9 bases outside the gene matches.

The chain has TRBV6-4 and TRBJ1-5, with D unclear. The CDR3 totals 13 residues. The germline V and J ends were trimmed by 5 bases and 9 bases, with 14 bases remaining between them. Germline V CDR1 and CDR2: MRHNA, SNTAGT. CDR3 bases: TGTGCCAGCAGTCAGGACGTCCCGGGGCCCCAGCATTTT. It encodes CASSQDVPGPQHF.

The genes are TRBV5-4 and TRBJ2-1; the D is unclear. Germline loops: CDR1 SGHNT, CDR2 YYREEE (reference sequence). The CDR3 loop spans 14 amino acids. The ends were cut back, 4 bases at V and 2 bases at J, with 10 bases in the middle. CDR3 sequence: CASSLLGAYNEQFF. The CDR3, as DNA: TGTGCCAGCAGCCTGCTCGGAGCCTACAATGAGCAGTTCTTC.

This chain joins TRBV4-2 and TRBJ1-6; 10 bases line up with TRBD1. The CDR3 extends over 15 amino acids. Trimming cost V 5 bases and J 7 bases; bases outside gene matches: 5. In germline, CDR1 is LGHNA, CDR2 YNFKEQ. The CDR3 protein is CASSDTGQGNSPLHF. Written as DNA, the CDR3 is TGTGCCAGCAGCGATACGGGACAGGGGAATTCACCCCTCCACTTT.

In this sample, this clone turned up once. The chain couples TRBV7-8 to TRBJ2-5, with D unresolved. Germline V gives CDR1 SGHVS, CDR2 FQNEAQ. The CDR3 runs 12 residues. The V end lost 6 bases, the J end lost 5 bases, and 10 bases lay between the germline ends. The CDR3 DNA follows: TGTGCCAGCAGTGGGGTCCCCGAGACCCAGTACTTC. Its translation: CASSGVPETQYF.

V gene TRBV4-1 combines with J gene TRBJ1-5; 7 nucleotides line up with TRBD1. The CDR3 consists of 15 residues. The V gene end was trimmed by 2 bases and the J gene end by 8 bases; junction bases not matched to a gene: 9. Looked up from germline, CDR1 is MGHRA and CDR2 is YSYEKL. The CDR3 spells CASSQKAGGVEPQHF. CDR3 sequence (DNA): TGCGCCAGCAGCCAAAAAGCAGGGGGTGTGGAGCCCCAGCATTTT.

The chain links TRBV6-1 to TRBJ2-5; the D is unclear. This CDR3 is built from 14 residues. V gave up 0 bases and J gave up 2 bases, with 7 bases separating them. CDR1 is MNHNS and CDR2 is SASEGT in the germline V gene. The CDR3 reads CASSEAPDQETQYF. CDR3 DNA sequence: TGTGCCAGCAGTGAAGCTCCGGATCAAGAGACCCAGTACTTC.

The rearrangement joins TRBV5-6 to TRBJ1-4, with D hard to call. CDR1 is SGHDT, CDR2 YYEEEE, per germline. Trimming cost V 4 bases and J 5 bases, with 27 bases left between them. This CDR3 region has 19 residues. The CDR3 region is CASSRLGHTAQETNEKLFF. Written as DNA, the CDR3 is TGTGCCAGCAGCCGGCTGGGTCATACGGCTCAGGAGACAAATGAAAAACTGTTTTTT.

The V gene is TRBV6-4, the J gene TRBJ2-2, with TRBD1 matching over 10 bases. This CDR3 region has 14 residues. CDR1 is MRHNA, CDR2 SNTAGT, per germline. The J segment lost 6 bases and the V segment lost 2 bases, leaving 0 bases of the junction unmatched. The CDR3 sequence: CASSDGQGAGELFF. CDR3 in DNA: TGTGCCAGCAGTGACGGACAGGGGGCCGGGGAGCTGTTTTTT.

The V and J genes are TRBV7-9 and TRBJ2-6; D is ambiguous. CDR3 length equals 15 residues. Between the trimmed V and J ends, which lost 5 bases and 4 bases, there was a span of 12 bases. The germline gives CDR1 SEHNR, CDR2 FQNEAQ (reference sequence). This CDR3 reads CASSMTAEGANVLTF. DNA of the CDR3: TGTGCCAGCAGCATGACGGCTGAGGGGGCCAACGTCCTGACTTTC. Complete variable domain (other parts from reference TRBV7-9 and TRBJ2-6): DTGVSQNPRHKITKRGQNVTFRCDPISEHNRLYWYRQTLGQGPEFLTYFQNEAQLEKSRLLSDRFSAERPKGSFSTLEIQRTEQGDSAMYLCASSMTAEGANVLTFGAGSRLTVL.

The chain carries TRBV28 and TRBJ1-6, with D maybe TRBD1 (6 bases). CDR3 length: 12 amino acids. The V end lost 11 bases, the J end lost 13 bases, and 18 bases lay between the germline ends. Germline CDR1 and CDR2: MDHEN and SYDVKM. The CDR3 coding sequence is TGTGCCTGGGGGGGGGCGGTCCGTCCCCTCCACTTT. This encodes CAWGGAVRPLHF. The full variable domain, completed using reference TRBV28 and TRBJ1-6, is DVKVTQSSRYLVKRTGEKVFLECVQDMDHENMFWYRQDPGLGLRLIYFSYDVKMKEKGDIPEGYSVSREKKERFSLILESASTNQTSMYLCAWGGAVRPLHFGNGTRLTVT.

J is TRBJ1-4 and V is TRBV27; D unresolved. V gave up 2 bases and J gave up 8 bases, with 12 bases separating them. This CDR3 is built from 14 residues. The V gene's germline CDR1 is MNHEY and CDR2 SMNVEV (reference sequence). The CDR3 protein is CASSLVGFREKLFF. CDR3 coding DNA: TGTGCCAGCAGTTTAGTAGGGTTTAGAGAAAAACTGTTTTTT.

The gene calls are TRBV30 and TRBJ1-3; D call uncertain. The germline CDR1 and CDR2 sequences are GTSNPN and SVGIG (reference sequence). This CDR3 is built from 12 residues. The ends were cut back, 5 bases at V and 0 bases at J, with 5 bases in the middle. CDR3 DNA: TGTGCCTGGGCCAGCTCTGGAAACACCATATATTTT. Translating gives CAWASSGNTIYF.

The chain uses TRBV2 and TRBJ2-3; D not resolved. The length of the CDR3 is 13 residues. V was pared by 3 bases and J by 2 bases, with 6 bases between. Looked up from germline, CDR1 is SNHLY and CDR2 is FYNNEI. The CDR3 reads CASSDYPTDTQYF. The CDR3 DNA reads as TGTGCCAGCAGTGACTACCCCACAGATACGCAGTATTTT. The full variable domain, its missing parts supplied by reference TRBV2 and TRBJ2-3, is EPEVTQTPSHQVTQMGQEVILRCVPISNHLYFYWYRQILGQKVEFLVSFYNNEISEKSEIFDDQFSVERPDGSNFTLKIRSTKLEDSAMYFCASSDYPTDTQYFGPGTRLTVL.

The J gene is TRBJ1-3, the V gene TRBV9; 10 bases agree with TRBD1. Germline values: CDR1 SGDLS, CDR2 YYNGEE. V lost 4 bases and J lost 2; bases outside the gene matches: 9. The CDR3 sequence is 17 residues long. For the CDR3, the DNA is TGTGCCAGCAGCCCTCGACAGGGGGCTGGTGCTGGAAACACCATATATTTT. It translates to CASSPRQGAGAGNTIYF.

This chain's CDR3 is CASGQATGELFF. The DNA of the CDR3 is TGTGCCAGCGGTCAGGCCACCGGGGAGCTGTTTTTT. This sequence joins TRBV6-1 and TRBJ2-2; D is uncertain. Trimming took off 8 bases at V and 4 bases at J, with 8 bases between the two ends. The CDR3 runs to 12 residues. Germline-derived CDR1 and CDR2 are MNHNS and SASEGT.

The CDR3 spells CASKPGGPETQYF. CDR3 coding DNA: TGTGCCAGCAAGCCGGGGGGGCCGGAGACCCAGTACTTC. This sequence joins TRBV6-1 and TRBJ2-5; 8 positions match TRBD2. Trimming at V came to 7 bases and at J to 5 bases, leaving 6 bases not matched to a gene. Germline assignment: CDR1 MNHNS and CDR2 SASEGT. The CDR3 length is 13 residues.

This clone was picked up one time. The rearrangement joins TRBV7-3 to TRBJ1-1; 7 positions agree with TRBD1. Germline CDR1 is SGHTA and CDR2 is FQGTGA. Trimming at V came to 5 bases and at J to 3 bases, leaving 3 bases not matched to a gene. The CDR3 runs to 13 residues. The chain's CDR3 is CASSKQGDTEAFF. In DNA form, the CDR3 reads TGTGCCAGCAGCAAGCAGGGGGACACTGAAGCTTTCTTT.